This is a list of T cell receptor beta chains from one sample in a study of blood T cell repertoires in COVID-19. Clones were sequenced by immunoSEQ multiplex PCR, and TCRdb holds only the in-frame ones, with some missing. The sample carries fewer than 65,000 clones, 90% to 95% recorded once. Sequenced: peripheral blood. Receptors were obtained from a man in his forties or fifties with acute or convalescent COVID-19. The CDR3 runs from the conserved cysteine through the conserved F or W. Fields, in order: J gene, D gene, clone size, V gene, CDR3 protein, CDR3 DNA. A D gene is named only where the DNA matches it firmly. Expanded clones get a size class; other rows say once, few or many, or leave the size out.

j_gene: TRBJ2-5
d_gene: NA
abundance: NA
v_gene: TRBV14
CDR3aa: CASSQHVEGETQYF
CDR3nt: TGTGCCAGCAGCCAACACGTGGAGGGAGAGACCCAGTACTTC

j_gene: TRBJ2-5
d_gene: TRBD1
abundance: NA
v_gene: TRBV3-1/TRBV3-2
CDR3aa: CASSRDRGRETQYF
CDR3nt: TGTGCCAGCAGTCGGGACAGGGGGAGAGAGACCCAGTACTTC

j_gene: TRBJ1-2
d_gene: NA
abundance: NA
v_gene: TRBV6-5
CDR3aa: CASSYSGGNYGYTF
CDR3nt: TGTGCCAGCAGTTACTCGGGCGGGAACTATGGCTACACCTTC

j_gene: TRBJ2-7
d_gene: TRBD1
abundance: few
v_gene: TRBV18
CDR3aa: CASSPQGAKNEQYF
CDR3nt: TGTGCCAGCTCACCCCAGGGGGCGAAGAACGAGCAGTACTTC

j_gene: TRBJ2-7
d_gene: NA
abundance: NA
v_gene: TRBV3-1/TRBV3-2
CDR3aa: CASSQDRAPVYEQYF
CDR3nt: TGTGCCAGCAGCCAAGACAGGGCCCCTGTCTACGAGCAGTACTTC

j_gene: TRBJ2-3
d_gene: NA
abundance: NA
v_gene: TRBV5-4
CDR3aa: CASSNIGADTQYF
CDR3nt: TGTGCCAGCAGCAACATAGGGGCCGATACGCAGTATTTT

j_gene: TRBJ2-3
d_gene: TRBD2
abundance: NA
v_gene: TRBV6-2/TRBV6-3
CDR3aa: CASRPRLAGADTQYF
CDR3nt: TGTGCCAGCCGCCCCCGACTAGCGGGAGCAGATACGCAGTATTTT

j_gene: TRBJ1-3
d_gene: TRBD1
abundance: NA
v_gene: TRBV9
CDR3aa: CASSAQDRAGNTIYF
CDR3nt: TGTGCCAGCAGCGCCCAGGACAGGGCTGGAAACACCATATATTTT

j_gene: TRBJ1-1
d_gene: TRBD1
abundance: NA
v_gene: TRBV7-2
CDR3aa: CASSATGEVWTEAFF
CDR3nt: TGTGCCAGCAGCGCGACAGGGGAGGTATGGACTGAAGCTTTCTTT

j_gene: TRBJ1-1
d_gene: NA
abundance: once
v_gene: TRBV7-9
CDR3aa: CASNPGGGNTEAFF
CDR3nt: TGTGCCAGCAACCCGGGAGGGGGAAACACTGAAGCTTTCTTT

j_gene: TRBJ1-6
d_gene: NA
abundance: NA
v_gene: TRBV12-3/TRBV12-4
CDR3aa: CASSPSMRSPLHF
CDR3nt: TGTGCCAGCAGCCCCTCCATGAGGTCACCCCTCCACTTT

j_gene: TRBJ1-5
d_gene: TRBD1
abundance: NA
v_gene: TRBV18
CDR3aa: CASSPGQGAAQPQHF
CDR3nt: TGTGCCAGCTCACCCGGACAGGGGGCCGCTCAGCCCCAGCATTTT

j_gene: TRBJ2-1
d_gene: NA
abundance: once
v_gene: TRBV11-3
CDR3aa: CASSLDNQRYNEQFF
CDR3nt: TGTGCCAGCAGCTTAGATAACCAGAGGTACAATGAGCAGTTCTTC

j_gene: TRBJ2-5
d_gene: NA
abundance: once
v_gene: TRBV18
CDR3aa: CASSRGQLQETQYF
CDR3nt: TGTGCCAGCTCACGAGGACAGCTTCAAGAGACCCAGTACTTC

j_gene: TRBJ1-4
d_gene: NA
abundance: NA
v_gene: TRBV9
CDR3aa: CASSVGGTYEKLFF
CDR3nt: TGTGCCAGCAGCGTAGGGGGCACATATGAAAAACTGTTTTTT

j_gene: TRBJ2-1
d_gene: TRBD2
abundance: NA
v_gene: TRBV4-1
CDR3aa: CASSQPRTSGNGDNEQFF
CDR3nt: TGCGCCAGCAGCCAACCCCGGACTAGCGGGAACGGGGACAATGAGCAGTTCTTC

j_gene: TRBJ2-1
d_gene: TRBD1
abundance: NA
v_gene: TRBV5-6
CDR3aa: CASSLFGAGGGSYNEQFF
CDR3nt: TGTGCCAGCAGCTTGTTCGGAGCAGGGGGCGGCTCCTACAATGAGCAGTTCTTC

j_gene: TRBJ1-5
d_gene: NA
abundance: NA
v_gene: TRBV6-2/TRBV6-3
CDR3aa: CASSYPVYSGRRDQPQHF
CDR3nt: TGTGCCAGCAGTTACCCAGTCTACTCCGGGCGGAGGGATCAGCCCCAGCATTTT

j_gene: TRBJ2-7
d_gene: TRBD2
abundance: NA
v_gene: TRBV18
CDR3aa: CASSPPSGSEEQYF
CDR3nt: TGTGCCAGCTCACCACCTAGCGGGAGTGAAGAGCAGTACTTC

j_gene: TRBJ1-2
d_gene: NA
abundance: NA
v_gene: TRBV6-5
CDR3aa: CASSGTSFYGYTF
CDR3nt: TGTGCCAGCAGCGGGACAAGCTTTTATGGCTACACCTTC

j_gene: TRBJ1-2
d_gene: TRBD1
abundance: NA
v_gene: TRBV6-5
CDR3aa: CASSSQGVNYGYTF
CDR3nt: TGTGCCAGCAGTTCGCAGGGGGTGAACTATGGCTACACCTTC

j_gene: TRBJ1-1
d_gene: TRBD1
abundance: NA
v_gene: TRBV14
CDR3aa: CASSRFTGTENTEAFF
CDR3nt: TGTGCCAGCAGCCGATTTACCGGGACAGAGAACACTGAAGCTTTCTTT

j_gene: TRBJ2-7
d_gene: NA
abundance: NA
v_gene: TRBV19
CDR3aa: CASLGGLTDEQYF
CDR3nt: TGTGCCAGCCTGGGGGGGCTCACGGACGAGCAGTACTTC